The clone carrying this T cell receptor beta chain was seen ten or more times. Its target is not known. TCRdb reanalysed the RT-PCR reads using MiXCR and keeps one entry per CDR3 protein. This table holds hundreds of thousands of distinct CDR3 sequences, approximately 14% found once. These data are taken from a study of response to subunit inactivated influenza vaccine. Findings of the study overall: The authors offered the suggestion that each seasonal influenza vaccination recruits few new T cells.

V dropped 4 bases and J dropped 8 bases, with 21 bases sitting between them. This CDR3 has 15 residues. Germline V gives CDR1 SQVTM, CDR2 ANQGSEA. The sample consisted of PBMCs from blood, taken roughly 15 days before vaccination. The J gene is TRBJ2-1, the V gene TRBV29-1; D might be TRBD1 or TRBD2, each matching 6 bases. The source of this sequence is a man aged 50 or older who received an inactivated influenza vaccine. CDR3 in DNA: TGCAGCGTTGGAGGTCTCTGGGGGGCCCTTGATGAGCAGTTCTTC. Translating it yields CSVGGLWGALDEQFF.